The clone carrying this T cell receptor beta chain has only a few counts. This record comes from a study of blood T cells in healthy people across ages. Germline CDR1 SNHLY, CDR2 FYNNEI. This CDR3 has 14 residues. V was clipped by 3 bases and J by 0 bases, with 6 bases between them. Sample-barcoded 5' priming and a J-beta primer mix drove a second PCR of roughly 7 to 11 cycles. TCRdb redid the calling of the 5' RACE reads with MiXCR, one entry per CDR3 protein. The data contain around 1,100,000 distinct CDR3 sequences, about two fifths of them singletons. The rearrangement uses TRBV2 and TRBJ2-4; TRBD2 might be the D (5 bases). The sequenced sample was blood. This receptor was taken from a man between 18 and 29 years old in good health. The CDR3 sequence is CASSDGRAKNIQYF. The CDR3 DNA follows: TGTGCCAGCAGTGATGGGAGAGCCAAAAACATTCAGTACTTC.